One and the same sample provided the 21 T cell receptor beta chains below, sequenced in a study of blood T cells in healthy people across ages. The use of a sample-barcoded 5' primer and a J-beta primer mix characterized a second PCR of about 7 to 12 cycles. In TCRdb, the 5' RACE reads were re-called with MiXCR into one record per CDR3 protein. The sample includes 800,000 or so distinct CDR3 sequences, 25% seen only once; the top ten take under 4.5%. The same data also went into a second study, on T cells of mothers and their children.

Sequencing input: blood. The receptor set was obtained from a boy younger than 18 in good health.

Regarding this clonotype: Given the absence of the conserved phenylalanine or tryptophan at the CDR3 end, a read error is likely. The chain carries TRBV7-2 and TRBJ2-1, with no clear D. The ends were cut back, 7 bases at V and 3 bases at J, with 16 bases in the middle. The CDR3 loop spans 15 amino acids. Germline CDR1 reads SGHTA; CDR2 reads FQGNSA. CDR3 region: CASTDTSGDYNEQFL. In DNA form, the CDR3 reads TGTGCCAGCACCGATACCTCAGGTGACTACAATGAGCAGTTCCTC.

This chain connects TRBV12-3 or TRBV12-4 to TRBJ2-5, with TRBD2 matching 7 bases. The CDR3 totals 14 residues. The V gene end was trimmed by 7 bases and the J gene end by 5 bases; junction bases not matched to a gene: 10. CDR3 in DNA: TGTGCCAGCACCGGAGGCAGACTAGCCGAGACCCAGTACTTC. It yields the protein CASTGGRLAETQYF.

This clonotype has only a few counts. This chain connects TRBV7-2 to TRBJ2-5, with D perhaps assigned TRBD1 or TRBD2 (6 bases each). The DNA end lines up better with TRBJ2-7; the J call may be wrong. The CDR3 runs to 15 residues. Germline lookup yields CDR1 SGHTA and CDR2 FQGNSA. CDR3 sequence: CASSPGAQGWYEQYF. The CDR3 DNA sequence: TGTGCCAGCAGCCCGGGGGCGCAGGGTTGGTACGAGCAGTACTTC.

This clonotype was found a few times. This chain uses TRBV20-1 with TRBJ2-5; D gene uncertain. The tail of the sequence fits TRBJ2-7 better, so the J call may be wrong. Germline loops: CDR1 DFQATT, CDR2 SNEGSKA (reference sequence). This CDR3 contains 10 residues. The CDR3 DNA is TGCAGTGCGCCGATGCCCGAGCAGTACTTC. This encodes CSAPMPEQYF.

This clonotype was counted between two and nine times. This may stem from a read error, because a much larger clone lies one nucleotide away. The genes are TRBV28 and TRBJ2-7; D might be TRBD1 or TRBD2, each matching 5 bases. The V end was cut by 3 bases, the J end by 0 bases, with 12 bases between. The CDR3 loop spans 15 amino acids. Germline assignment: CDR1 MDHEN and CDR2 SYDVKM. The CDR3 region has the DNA TGTGCCAGCAGTTTTTCTTTCGGGGCCTCCTACGAGCAGTACTTC. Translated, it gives CASSFSFGASYEQYF.

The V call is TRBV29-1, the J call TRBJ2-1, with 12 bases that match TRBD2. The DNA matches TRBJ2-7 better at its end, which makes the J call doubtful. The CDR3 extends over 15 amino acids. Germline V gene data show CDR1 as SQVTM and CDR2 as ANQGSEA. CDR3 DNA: TGCAGCGTTGAGATGACTAGCGGGAGCTTCCACGAGCAGTACTTC. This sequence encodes CSVEMTSGSFHEQYF.

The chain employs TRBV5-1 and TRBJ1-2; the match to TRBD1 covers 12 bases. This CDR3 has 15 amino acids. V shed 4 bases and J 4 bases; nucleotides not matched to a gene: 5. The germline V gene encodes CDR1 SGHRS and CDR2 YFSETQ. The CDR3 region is CASSPGTGGGYGYTF. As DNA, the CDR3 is TGCGCCAGCAGCCCCGGGACAGGGGGCGGCTATGGCTACACCTTC.

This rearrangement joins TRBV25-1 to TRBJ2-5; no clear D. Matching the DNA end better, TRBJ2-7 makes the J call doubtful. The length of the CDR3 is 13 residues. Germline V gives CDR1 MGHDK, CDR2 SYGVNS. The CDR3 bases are TGTGCCAGCAGTGAACTCAGGCTGGGCGAGCAGTACTTC. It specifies CASSELRLGEQYF.

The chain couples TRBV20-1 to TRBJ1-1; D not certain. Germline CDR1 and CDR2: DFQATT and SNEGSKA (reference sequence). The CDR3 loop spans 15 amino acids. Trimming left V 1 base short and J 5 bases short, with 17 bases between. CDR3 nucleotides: TGCAGTGCTAGAGTCCCGGGAGCGGGAGGGACTGAAGCTTTCTTT. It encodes CSARVPGAGGTEAFF.

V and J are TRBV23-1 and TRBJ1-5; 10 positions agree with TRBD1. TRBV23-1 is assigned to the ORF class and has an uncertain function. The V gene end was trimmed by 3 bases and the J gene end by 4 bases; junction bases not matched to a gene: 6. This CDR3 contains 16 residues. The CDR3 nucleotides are TGCGCCAGCAGTCATTCCGGGACAGGGGTGAATCAGCCCCAGCATTTT. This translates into CASSHSGTGVNQPQHF.

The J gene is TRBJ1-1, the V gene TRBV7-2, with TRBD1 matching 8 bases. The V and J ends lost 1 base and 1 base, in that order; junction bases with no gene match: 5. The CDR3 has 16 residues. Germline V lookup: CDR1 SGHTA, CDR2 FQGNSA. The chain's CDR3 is CASSLGTGWTNTEAFF. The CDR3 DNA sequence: TGTGCCAGCAGCTTAGGGACAGGGTGGACGAACACTGAAGCTTTCTTT.

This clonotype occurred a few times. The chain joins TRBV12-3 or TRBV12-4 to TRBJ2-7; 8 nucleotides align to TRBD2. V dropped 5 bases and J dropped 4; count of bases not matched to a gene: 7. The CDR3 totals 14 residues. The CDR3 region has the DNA TGTGCCAGCAGTCCCCTCGGGGGGGGGTACGAGCAGTACTTC. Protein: CASSPLGGGYEQYF.

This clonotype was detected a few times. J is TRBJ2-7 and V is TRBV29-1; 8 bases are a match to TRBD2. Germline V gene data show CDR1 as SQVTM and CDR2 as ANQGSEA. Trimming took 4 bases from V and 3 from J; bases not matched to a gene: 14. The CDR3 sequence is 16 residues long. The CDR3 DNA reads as TGCAGCGTTGGGTCGTCGGTAGCGGGGCTTTTCTACGAGCAGTACTTC. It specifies CSVGSSVAGLFYEQYF.

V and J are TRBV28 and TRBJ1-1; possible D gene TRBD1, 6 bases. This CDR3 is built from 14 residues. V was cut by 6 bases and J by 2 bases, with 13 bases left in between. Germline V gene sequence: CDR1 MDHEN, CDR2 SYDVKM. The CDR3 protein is CASRAPGANTEAFF. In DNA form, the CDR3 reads TGTGCCAGCAGGGCCCCAGGGGCCAACACTGAAGCTTTCTTT.

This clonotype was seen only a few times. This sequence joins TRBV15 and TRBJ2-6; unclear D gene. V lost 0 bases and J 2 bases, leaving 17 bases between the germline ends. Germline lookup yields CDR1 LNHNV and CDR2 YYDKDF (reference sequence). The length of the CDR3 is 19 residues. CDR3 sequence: CATSRDRVTADPGANVLTF. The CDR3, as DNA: TGTGCCACCAGCAGAGATAGAGTCACAGCCGATCCTGGGGCCAACGTCCTGACTTTC.

The CDR3 here is CASSLTPGPNTGELFF. CDR3 DNA sequence: TGTGCCAGCAGCTTAACTCCCGGGCCTAACACCGGGGAGCTGTTTTTT. The rearrangement links TRBV7-3 to TRBJ2-2; D call uncertain. The CDR3 has 16 residues. CDR1 and CDR2 from the germline V gene are SGHTA and FQGTGA. The V and J ends lost 0 bases and 2 bases respectively, with 10 bases between them. The whole variable domain, filled in from reference TRBV7-3 and TRBJ2-2, reads GAGVSQTPSNKVTEKGKYVELRCDPISGHTALYWYRQSLGQGPEFLIYFQGTGAADDSGLPNDRFFAVRPEGSVSTLKIQRTERGDSAVYLCASSLTPGPNTGELFFGEGSRLTVL.

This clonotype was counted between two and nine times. This chain's CDR3 is CASSLGQGLDEQYF. The CDR3 DNA reads as TGTGCCAGCAGTTTAGGACAGGGGTTGGACGAGCAGTACTTC. The rearrangement joins TRBV28 to TRBJ2-7, with 9 bases that match TRBD1. Germline V gene sequence: CDR1 MDHEN, CDR2 SYDVKM. The CDR3 contains 14 residues. The J segment lost 5 bases and the V segment lost 2 bases, leaving 4 bases of the junction unmatched.

The CDR3 coding sequence is TGTGCCAGCTTGTACCACTACGAGCAGTACTTC. It yields the protein CASLYHYEQYF. The chain links TRBV6-2 or TRBV6-3 to TRBJ2-1; D call uncertain. Gene TRBJ2-7 matches the end of the DNA better, so the J call may be wrong. This CDR3 spans 11 amino acids. Germline CDR1 MNHEY, CDR2 SVGEGT.

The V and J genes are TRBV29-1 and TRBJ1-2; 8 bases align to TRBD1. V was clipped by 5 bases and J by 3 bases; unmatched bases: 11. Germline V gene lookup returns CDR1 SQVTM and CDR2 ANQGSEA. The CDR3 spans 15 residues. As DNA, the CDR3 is TGCAGCGTTCTGGGCAGGGGGCAACTGGACTATGGCTACACCTTC. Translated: CSVLGRGQLDYGYTF.

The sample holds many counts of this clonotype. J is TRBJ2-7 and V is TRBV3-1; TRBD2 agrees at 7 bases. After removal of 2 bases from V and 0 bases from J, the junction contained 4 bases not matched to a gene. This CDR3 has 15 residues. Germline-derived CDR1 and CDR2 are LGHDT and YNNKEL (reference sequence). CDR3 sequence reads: CASSQIAGSSYEQYF. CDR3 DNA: TGTGCCAGCAGCCAAATAGCGGGTAGCTCCTACGAGCAGTACTTC.

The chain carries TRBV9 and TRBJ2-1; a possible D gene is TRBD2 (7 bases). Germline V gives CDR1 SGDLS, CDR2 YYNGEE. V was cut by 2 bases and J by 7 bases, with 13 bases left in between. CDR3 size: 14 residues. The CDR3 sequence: CASSVRGGSNEQFF. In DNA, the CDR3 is TGTGCCAGCAGCGTTAGGGGGGGTTCAAATGAGCAGTTCTTC.